The 13 T cell receptor beta chains below all came from one sample that was sequenced in a study of T cells after yellow fever vaccination. TCRdb re-derived calls from the 5' RACE reads in MiXCR, one entry per CDR3 protein. Of more than 250,000 distinct CDR3 sequences in the sample, around 7% were seen once. The specimen was PBMCs, collected 45 days after the first yellow fever vaccination. These receptors all come from a man younger than 35 who received the YFV17D yellow fever vaccine.

The chain combines TRBV6-1 with TRBJ2-3, with D maybe TRBD1 (6 bases). The CDR3 contains 16 residues. V was cut by 6 bases and J by 2 bases, with 18 bases left in between. Germline lookup yields CDR1 MNHNS and CDR2 SASEGT. The CDR3 DNA is TGTGCCAGCAGCCCCGGAAGGACAGATATCACAGATACGCAGTATTTT. As protein: CASSPGRTDITDTQYF.

This clonotype showed up many times. V usage is TRBV6-5 and J usage is TRBJ2-6, with D perhaps TRBD1 (5 bases). This CDR3 spans 17 amino acids. CDR1 and CDR2 from the germline V gene are MNHEY and SVGAGI. V was shortened by 4 bases and J by 1 base, with 14 bases between the two germline ends. The CDR3 bases are TGTGCCAGCAGTTTCACCCCCCAGGGTTCTGGGGCCAACGTCCTGACTTTC. Protein: CASSFTPQGSGANVLTF.

Concerning this clonotype itself: Relative to the germline gene, one junction end is altered; a read error may explain this. The chain links TRBV6-5 to TRBJ2-2, with D possibly matching TRBD1 (6 bases). CDR1 and CDR2 from the germline V gene are MNHEY and SVGAGI. This CDR3 contains 16 residues. CDR3 loop: CASSYSISRDTGELIF. The CDR3 DNA reads as TGTGCCAGCAGTTACTCGATTTCCAGGGACACCGGGGAGCTGATTTTT.

This clonotype has more than one count but fewer than ten. The chain recombines TRBV4-1 with TRBJ2-2; 8 nucleotides align to TRBD1. The CDR3 contains 17 residues. The germline gives CDR1 MGHRA, CDR2 YSYEKL. With V trimmed by 1 base and J by 6 bases, 10 bases remained unmatched. CDR3 amino acids: CASSQANRQGNSGELFF. The CDR3, as DNA: TGCGCCAGCAGCCAAGCGAACAGACAGGGGAATTCCGGGGAGCTGTTTTTT.

The gene calls are TRBV7-2 and TRBJ2-1; no clear D gene. V lost 6 bases to trimming and J lost 5 bases, with 8 bases between them. Germline V CDR1 and CDR2: SGHTA, FQGNSA. This CDR3 has 12 residues. CDR3 nucleotide sequence: TGTGCCAGCAGGTTCACCAACAATGAGCAGTTCTTC. This codes for CASRFTNNEQFF.

Note on this clonotype: It may be a read error: a sequence one base away is much more abundant. The chain has TRBV7-8 and TRBJ2-3; TRBD2 matches at 12 bases. This CDR3 contains 17 residues. V shed 7 bases, J shed 5 bases, and the junction held 13 bases outside the gene matches. CDR1 SGHVS and CDR2 FQNEAQ come from the germline V gene. The CDR3 reads CASNLRLAGGPIDTQYF. As DNA, the CDR3 is TGTGCCAGCAACCTTCGGCTAGCGGGGGGGCCAATAGATACGCAGTATTTT.

Many counts were recorded for this clonotype. The chain has TRBV7-2 and TRBJ2-7, with D possibly called TRBD1 or TRBD2 (5 bases each). The V gene's germline CDR1 is SGHTA and CDR2 FQGNSA. The CDR3 consists of 14 residues. V shed 1 base and J shed 2 bases, with 9 bases lying between them. CDR3 sequence: CASSLGPGPYEQYV. CDR3 nucleotides: TGTGCCAGCAGCTTAGGTCCGGGGCCCTACGAGCAGTACGTC.

The rearrangement links TRBV5-6 to TRBJ2-3; 8 bases are shared with TRBD1. The CDR3 length is 13 residues. Germline V gives CDR1 SGHDT, CDR2 YYEEEE. Unmatched junction bases numbered 1, after V lost 6 bases and J lost 1 base. CDR3 coding DNA: TGTGCCAGCACGACAGGGGGCACAGATACGCAGTATTTT. This sequence encodes CASTTGGTDTQYF.

The chain links TRBV12-2 to TRBJ2-2; the table's D gene call, TRBD2, was not cross checked with the DNA. TRBV12-2 constitutes a pseudogene. The CDR3 spans 19 residues. Here the CDR3 DNA reads TGTGCAAGTCGCTTCGGACTAGCGGGGGGTCCGCCTAACACCGGGGAGCTGTTTTTT. Its protein product is CASRFGLAGGPPNTGELFF.

The chain combines TRBV29-1 with TRBJ2-1; D is unclear. This CDR3 is 11 amino acids long. In germline, CDR1 is SQVTM, CDR2 ANQGSEA. Between the trimmed V and J ends, which lost 4 bases and 6 bases, there was a span of 7 bases. The DNA of the CDR3 is TGCAGCGTTGGGCGAAGCAATGAGCAGTTCTTC. This translates into CSVGRSNEQFF.

V gene TRBV5-4 combines with J gene TRBJ1-5; 12 bases map to TRBD1. V shed 4 bases, J shed 3 bases, and the junction held 5 bases outside the gene matches. The CDR3 length is 16 residues. Germline V gene lookup returns CDR1 SGHNT and CDR2 YYREEE (reference sequence). DNA of the CDR3: TGTGCCAGCAGCCCGGGACAGGGGGCTAACAATCAGCCCCAGCATTTT. This sequence encodes CASSPGQGANNQPQHF.

The rearrangement uses TRBV7-2 and TRBJ2-7, with a weak D call TRBD2 (5 bases). The CDR3 is 13 residues long. V was cut by 3 bases and J by 6 bases, with 12 bases left in between. Germline CDR1 is SGHTA and CDR2 is FQGNSA. This CDR3 reads CASSFQRVSEQYV. The CDR3, as DNA: TGTGCCAGCAGCTTTCAGAGGGTCTCCGAGCAGTACGTC.

This clonotype has ten or more counts. A junction end diverges from the germline sequence, so it may reflect a read error. The genes are TRBV7-6 and TRBJ2-2, with D unresolved. Germline CDR1 reads SGHVS; CDR2 reads FNYEAQ. This CDR3 has 15 amino acids. In DNA, the CDR3 is TGTGCCAGCAGCTTAACCGGTCCGAACCCCGGGGAGCTGTTTTTT. The encoded protein is CASSLTGPNPGELFF.